Below are 25 T cell receptor beta chains sequenced from a single sample in a study of control samples from healthy donors and cancer patients. Using immunoSEQ multiplex PCR, the repertoire was profiled, and TCRdb retains in-frame clones only, with some absent. This repertoire shows 110,000 or so clones, 83% found once; its top ten account for 13%. Sequenced input: blood. The origin of the receptors is a woman aged 45-59 years in good health.

The J gene is TRBJ1-6, the V gene TRBV25-1, with D maybe TRBD1 (5 bases). The V end was cut by 2 bases, the J end by 7 bases, with 9 bases between. The CDR3 is 14 residues long. Germline values: CDR1 MGHDK, CDR2 SYGVNS. CDR3 DNA sequence: TGTGCCAGCAGTGAACTGGGACCGAATTCACCCCTCCACTTT. This encodes CASSELGPNSPLHF. The whole variable domain, filled in from reference TRBV25-1 and TRBJ1-6, reads EADIYQTPRYLVIGTGKKITLECSQTMGHDKMYWYQQDPGMELHLIHYSYGVNSTEKGDLSSESTVSRIRTEHFPLTLESARPSHTSQYLCASSELGPNSPLHFGNGTRLTVT.

Details on this clone: This same CDR3 is encoded by further DNA sequences in the sample. The V call is TRBV7-6, the J call TRBJ2-1; possibly TRBD2 for D (7 bases). The CDR3 is 16 amino acids. Germline V CDR1 and CDR2: SGHVS, FNYEAQ. V lost 1 base to trimming and J lost 0 bases, with 10 bases between them. As DNA, the CDR3 is TGTGCCAGCAGCTTAGGGGGGGGGCTCTCCTACAATGAGCAGTTCTTC. This codes for CASSLGGGLSYNEQFF.

The V and J genes are TRBV5-6 and TRBJ2-3; D is undetermined. V was shortened by 0 bases and J by 1 base, with 6 bases between the two germline ends. CDR3 size: 14 residues. The V gene's germline CDR1 is SGHDT and CDR2 YYEEEE. The CDR3 here is CASSLGSRTDTQYF. The DNA of the CDR3 is TGTGCCAGCAGCTTGGGTAGCCGCACAGATACGCAGTATTTT.

The V and J genes are TRBV12-3 or TRBV12-4 and TRBJ1-5; D is undetermined. V was pared by 7 bases and J by 3 bases, with 10 bases between. This CDR3 is 13 amino acids long. The CDR3 DNA reads as TGTGCCAGCACCGTGGGGATCAATCAGCCCCAGCATTTT. Its protein product is CASTVGINQPQHF.

The chain uses TRBV19 and TRBJ2-7; TRBD1 aligns across 8 bases. Germline CDR1 reads LNHDA; CDR2 reads SQIVND (reference sequence). J was trimmed by 3 bases and V by 4 bases; bases with no gene match: 8. The CDR3 is 15 residues long. The CDR3 nucleotides read TGTGCCAGTAGTACCGGACAGGGTTATTACTACGAGCAGTACTTC. It is translated as CASSTGQGYYYEQYF.

V is TRBV24-1 and J is TRBJ1-5; D gene uncertain. The CDR3 runs to 12 residues. Looked up from germline, CDR1 is KGHDR and CDR2 is SFDVKD. Trimming shortened V by 6 bases and J by 0 bases, and 2 bases separated the two germline ends. The CDR3 nucleotides are TGTGCCACCAGTATTAGCAATCAGCCCCAGCATTTT. The encoded protein is CATSISNQPQHF.

The chain is built from TRBV18 and TRBJ2-7; 8 nucleotides align to TRBD1. Germline V gene sequence: CDR1 KGHSH, CDR2 LQKENI. There are 15 residues in the CDR3. The junction had 4 bases not matched to a gene; V was cut back by 1 base and J by 2 bases. The CDR3 DNA reads as TGTGCCAGCTCACCACGACAGGGGAGTACCTACGAGCAGTACTTC. It is translated as CASSPRQGSTYEQYF.

The V and J genes are TRBV19 and TRBJ1-1; TRBD1 is a possible D gene (6 bases). Germline values: CDR1 LNHDA, CDR2 SQIVND (reference sequence). The CDR3 totals 15 residues. V dropped 5 bases and J dropped 0 bases, with 13 bases sitting between them. The CDR3 sequence is CASSFYREMNTEAFF. CDR3 nucleotides: TGTGCCAGTAGTTTTTACAGGGAGATGAACACTGAAGCTTTCTTT.

The chain has TRBV28 and TRBJ1-5; perhaps TRBD1 as D (6 bases). CDR1 is MDHEN, CDR2 SYDVKM, per germline. The germline V and J ends were trimmed by 5 bases and 5 bases, with 16 bases remaining between them. This CDR3 is built from 15 residues. The CDR3, as DNA: TGTGCCAGCAGTACTATACAGGGTTGGGATCAGCCCCAGCATTTT. Protein: CASSTIQGWDQPQHF.

The chain recombines TRBV30 with TRBJ1-6; 9 bases map to TRBD1. This CDR3 spans 13 amino acids. Germline trimming cut 8 bases from V and 9 bases from J; bases unmatched to any gene: 8. Germline loops: CDR1 GTSNPN, CDR2 SVGIG (reference sequence). The CDR3 is CALRTGDGSPLHF. CDR3 DNA: TGTGCCCTTCGGACAGGGGACGGTTCACCCCTCCACTTT.

In the case of this clone: Other DNA sequences in this sample translate to the same CDR3. The rearrangement links TRBV14 to TRBJ1-1, with TRBD1 matching 8 bases. V trimming: 4 bases; J trimming: 1 base; junction bases outside the gene matches: 5. CDR1 and CDR2 from the germline V gene are SGHDN and FVKESK. This CDR3 has 15 amino acids. CDR3 sequence (DNA): TGTGCCAGCAGCCTTAGGACAGGGCGGAACACTGAAGCTTTCTTT. It codes for CASSLRTGRNTEAFF.

The J gene is TRBJ2-7, the V gene TRBV7-2, with 15 nucleotides matching TRBD2. The CDR3 length is 18 residues. Trimming cost V 1 base and J 3 bases; bases outside gene matches: 7. In germline, CDR1 is SGHTA, CDR2 FQGNSA. The CDR3 DNA follows: TGTGCCAGCAGCTTAGTTCCGGGACTAGCGGGAGGACTCTACGAGCAGTACTTC. It specifies CASSLVPGLAGGLYEQYF.

This chain joins TRBV5-1 and TRBJ1-6; 7 nucleotides match TRBD1. The germline V gene encodes CDR1 SGHRS and CDR2 YFSETQ. This CDR3 comprises 15 residues. The V gene end was trimmed by 4 bases and the J gene end by 9 bases; junction bases not matched to a gene: 10. The chain's CDR3 is CASSAEGAGGSPLHF. The CDR3 nucleotides are TGCGCCAGCAGCGCGGAGGGGGCAGGAGGTTCACCCCTCCACTTT.

The rearrangement uses TRBV15 and TRBJ1-3, with 8 bases lining up with TRBD1. The CDR3 runs 17 residues. Germline values: CDR1 LNHNV, CDR2 YYDKDF (reference sequence). J lost 6 bases, V lost 1 base, and 11 bases had no gene match. The CDR3 nucleotides read TGTGCCACCAGCAGAGGCCAAGCAGGGGGCCTTTTAAACACCATATATTTT. Protein sequence: CATSRGQAGGLLNTIYF.

This chain links TRBV14 with TRBJ2-1; 7 bases fit TRBD2. J gave up 5 bases and V 4 bases, and 8 bases lay outside the gene matches. Per germline, CDR1 SGHDN and CDR2 FVKESK. This CDR3 has 15 residues. CDR3 in DNA: TGTGCCAGCAGCCTGCCGGGGCTAGCGGACAATGAGCAGTTCTTC. Translated: CASSLPGLADNEQFF.

J is TRBJ1-2 and V is TRBV29-1; D unresolved. The CDR3 runs to 12 residues. V was pared by 4 bases and J by 4 bases, with 10 bases between. Germline loops: CDR1 SQVTM, CDR2 ANQGSEA. The CDR3 nucleotides read TGCAGCGTTGCCTTATCCGTCTATGGCTACACCTTC. Encoded protein: CSVALSVYGYTF. Using reference TRBV29-1 and TRBJ1-2 for the parts outside the CDR3, the full variable domain is SAVISQKPSRDICQRGTSLTIQCQVDSQVTMMFWYRQQPGQSLTLIATANQGSEATYESGFVIDKFPISRPNLTFSTLTVSNMSPEDSSIYLCSVALSVYGYTFGSGTRLTVV.

The V call is TRBV7-2, the J call TRBJ2-1; TRBD2 matches 7 bases. Germline-derived CDR1 and CDR2 are SGHTA and FQGNSA. The junction had 6 bases not matched to a gene; V was cut back by 1 base and J by 3 bases. The CDR3 totals 16 residues. The DNA for the CDR3 is TGTGCCAGCAGCTTAGTGGCGGGAGCACACTACAATGAGCAGTTCTTC. Amino acids: CASSLVAGAHYNEQFF. The whole variable domain, remainder taken from reference TRBV7-2 and TRBJ2-1, is GAGVSQSPSNKVTEKGKDVELRCDPISGHTALYWYRQSLGQGLEFLIYFQGNSAPDKSGLPSDRFSAERTGGSVSTLTIQRTQQEDSAVYLCASSLVAGAHYNEQFFGPGTRLTVL.

The chain is built from TRBV7-2 and TRBJ2-5; TRBD2 aligns across 8 bases. The germline V gene has CDR1 SGHTA and CDR2 FQGNSA. V dropped 2 bases and J dropped 0; count of bases not matched to a gene: 5. CDR3 size: 16 residues. The DNA of the CDR3 is TGTGCCAGCAGCTTAAGGACTAGCCTACACCAAGAGACCCAGTACTTC. This translates into CASSLRTSLHQETQYF. The full variable domain, completed using reference TRBV7-2 and TRBJ2-5, is GAGVSQSPSNKVTEKGKDVELRCDPISGHTALYWYRQSLGQGLEFLIYFQGNSAPDKSGLPSDRFSAERTGGSVSTLTIQRTQQEDSAVYLCASSLRTSLHQETQYFGPGTRLLVL.

The V call is TRBV7-9, the J call TRBJ2-2; 9 bases line up with TRBD2. Germline loops: CDR1 SEHNR, CDR2 FQNEAQ (reference sequence). The CDR3 consists of 14 residues. Germline trimming cut 3 bases from V and 7 bases from J; bases unmatched to any gene: 3. CDR3 DNA: TGTGCCAGCAGCTTTATGCGGGAGGGCGGGGAGCTGTTTTTT. Its translation is CASSFMREGGELFF.

The genes are TRBV19 and TRBJ2-1; 9 nucleotides align to TRBD1. There are 15 residues in the CDR3. The junction had 7 bases not matched to a gene; V was cut back by 7 bases and J by 3 bases. The germline V gene encodes CDR1 LNHDA and CDR2 SQIVND (reference sequence). CDR3 nucleotide sequence: TGTGCCAGTATGCCACAGGGGGCTCTCTACAATGAGCAGTTCTTC. Translating it yields CASMPQGALYNEQFF.

The V gene is TRBV23-1, the J gene TRBJ1-4; TRBD1 agrees at 8 bases. TRBV23-1 is filed as an ORF, its function uncertain. V shed 6 bases, J shed 8 bases, and the junction held 14 bases outside the gene matches. The CDR3 totals 16 residues. CDR3 residues: CASRLSSTGVGEKLFF. Written as DNA, the CDR3 is TGCGCCAGCAGACTAAGCTCGACAGGGGTTGGGGAAAAACTGTTTTTT.

This clone came up a few times. This chain connects TRBV12-3 or TRBV12-4 to TRBJ1-1; a possible D gene is TRBD1 (5 bases). The germline V and J ends were trimmed by 3 bases and 2 bases, with 7 bases remaining between them. The CDR3 consists of 13 residues. Here the CDR3 reads CASSFGDNTEAFF. In DNA form, the CDR3 reads TGTGCCAGCAGTTTTGGGGACAACACTGAAGCTTTCTTT.

The chain employs TRBV9 and TRBJ2-1, with TRBD1 identical over 7 bases. Trimming removed 3 bases from V and 0 bases from J; junction bases left unmatched: 0. Per the germline V gene, CDR1 is SGDLS and CDR2 is YYNGEE. CDR3 length: 14 residues. The CDR3 DNA sequence: TGTGCCAGCAGCGCAGGGGGCTCCTACAATGAGCAGTTCTTC. Translation gives CASSAGGSYNEQFF.

The chain couples TRBV6-5 to TRBJ2-6, with D perhaps matching TRBD1 (5 bases). Germline lookup yields CDR1 MNHEY and CDR2 SVGAGI. The CDR3 has 16 residues. With 0 bases removed from V and 1 base from J, the gap between germline ends came to 7 bases. The CDR3 bases are TGTGCCAGCAGTTACTCAGGGGCGTCTGGGGCCAACGTCCTGACTTTC. This encodes CASSYSGASGANVLTF.

This clone was found once. V usage is TRBV29-1 and J usage is TRBJ2-1; the D gene is possibly TRBD1 (5 bases). V dropped 3 bases and J dropped 8 bases, with 11 bases sitting between them. The CDR3 spans 12 residues. The germline CDR1 and CDR2 sequences are SQVTM and ANQGSEA. The CDR3 loop reads CSVEDNKDEQFF. For the CDR3, the DNA is TGCAGCGTTGAGGACAATAAGGATGAGCAGTTCTTC.